The 3 T cell receptor beta chains below were found in one sample sequenced in a study of glioma-infiltrating T cells. TCR alpha and beta CDR3 regions were amplified from RNA using iRepertoire nested multiplex PCR. Each CDR3 protein is one row after TCRdb ran MiXCR on the multiplex PCR reads. The table lists roughly 120,000 distinct CDR3 sequences, around 23% of them singletons. The material sequenced was glioma tissue, nonneoplastic brain tissue, or PBMCs (not recorded which). All receptors derive from a human donor with low-grade glioma or glioblastoma, undergoing nonglioma brain surgery, or in good health (not recorded which).

The table lists this clonotype with many counts. The chain joins TRBV2 to TRBJ2-7; 9 nucleotides align to TRBD1. This CDR3 region has 13 residues. The germline V gene has CDR1 SNHLY and CDR2 FYNNEI. V shed 6 bases, J shed 3 bases, and the junction held 3 bases outside the gene matches. The CDR3 region has the DNA TGTGCCAGCAGGTCGGGACAGGGCTACGAGCAGTACTTC. It yields the protein CASRSGQGYEQYF.

This clonotype showed up many times. The chain couples TRBV12-3 or TRBV12-4 to TRBJ2-1; 11 bases are a match to TRBD2. J was trimmed by 0 bases and V by 6 bases; bases with no gene match: 4. The CDR3 sequence is 16 residues long. The CDR3 region is CASRPTSGSSYNEQFF. CDR3 sequence (DNA): TGTGCCAGCAGACCTACTAGCGGGAGCTCCTACAATGAGCAGTTCTTC.

This clonotype was counted once. The rearrangement uses TRBV4-3 and TRBJ2-3; D perhaps matches TRBD2 (5 bases). This CDR3 spans 15 amino acids. CDR1 and CDR2 from the germline V gene are LGHNA and YSLEER. The V end was cut by 4 bases, the J end by 2 bases, with 13 bases between. The CDR3 loop reads CASSLEKRFTDTQYF. CDR3 nucleotides: TGCGCCAGCAGCCTAGAAAAGCGGTTCACAGATACGCAGTATTTT.